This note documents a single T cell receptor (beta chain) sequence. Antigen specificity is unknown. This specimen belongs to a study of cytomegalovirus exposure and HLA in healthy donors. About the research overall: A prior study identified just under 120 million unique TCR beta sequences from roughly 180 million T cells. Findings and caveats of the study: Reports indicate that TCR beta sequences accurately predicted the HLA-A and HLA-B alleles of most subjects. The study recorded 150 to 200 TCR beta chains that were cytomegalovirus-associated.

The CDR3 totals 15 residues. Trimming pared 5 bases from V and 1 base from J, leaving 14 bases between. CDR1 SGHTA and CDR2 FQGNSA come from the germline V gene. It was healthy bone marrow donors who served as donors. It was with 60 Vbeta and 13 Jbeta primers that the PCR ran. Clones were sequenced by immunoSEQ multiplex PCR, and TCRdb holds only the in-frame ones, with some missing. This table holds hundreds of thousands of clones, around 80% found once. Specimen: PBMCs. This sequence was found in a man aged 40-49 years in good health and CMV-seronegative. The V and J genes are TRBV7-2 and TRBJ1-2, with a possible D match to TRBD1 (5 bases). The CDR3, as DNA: TGTGCCAGCAGCGTGGTCAGGGTTGGTAACTATGGCTACACCTTC. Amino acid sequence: CASSVVRVGNYGYTF. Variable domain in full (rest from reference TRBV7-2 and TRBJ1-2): GAGVSQSPSNKVTEKGKDVELRCDPISGHTALYWYRQSLGQGLEFLIYFQGNSAPDKSGLPSDRFSAERTGGSVSTLTIQRTQQEDSAVYLCASSVVRVGNYGYTFGSGTRLTVV.